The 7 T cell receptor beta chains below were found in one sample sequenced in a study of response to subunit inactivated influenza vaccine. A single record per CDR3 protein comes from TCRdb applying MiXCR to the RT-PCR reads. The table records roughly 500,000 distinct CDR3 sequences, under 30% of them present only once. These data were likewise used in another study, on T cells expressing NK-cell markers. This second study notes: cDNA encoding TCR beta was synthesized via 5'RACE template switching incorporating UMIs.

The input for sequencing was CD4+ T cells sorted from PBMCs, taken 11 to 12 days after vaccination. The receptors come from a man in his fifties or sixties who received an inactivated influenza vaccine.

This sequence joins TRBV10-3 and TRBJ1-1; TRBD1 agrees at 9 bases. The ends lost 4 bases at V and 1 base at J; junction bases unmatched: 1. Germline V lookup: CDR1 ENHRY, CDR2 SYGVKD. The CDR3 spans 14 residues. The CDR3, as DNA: TGTGCCATCAGTGGGACAGGGGCGAACACTGAAGCTTTCTTT. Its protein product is CAISGTGANTEAFF.

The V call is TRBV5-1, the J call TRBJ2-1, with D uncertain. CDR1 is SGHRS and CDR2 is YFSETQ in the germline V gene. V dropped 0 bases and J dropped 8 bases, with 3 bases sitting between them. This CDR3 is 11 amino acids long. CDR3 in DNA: TGCGCCAGCAGCTTGGATCATGAGCAGTTCTTC. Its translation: CASSLDHEQFF.

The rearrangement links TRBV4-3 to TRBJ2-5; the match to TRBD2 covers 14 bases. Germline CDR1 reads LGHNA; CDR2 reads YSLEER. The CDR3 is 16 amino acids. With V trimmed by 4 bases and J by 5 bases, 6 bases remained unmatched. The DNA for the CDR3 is TGCGCCAGCAGCCCGGGACTAGCGGGAGTTTGGGAGACCCAGTACTTC. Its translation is CASSPGLAGVWETQYF.

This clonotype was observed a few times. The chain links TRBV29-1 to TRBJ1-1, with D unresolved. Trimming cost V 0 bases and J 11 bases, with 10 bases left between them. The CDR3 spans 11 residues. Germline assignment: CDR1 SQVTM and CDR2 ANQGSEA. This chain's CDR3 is CSVEEGRSAFF. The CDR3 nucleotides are TGCAGCGTTGAAGAGGGGAGATCGGCTTTCTTT. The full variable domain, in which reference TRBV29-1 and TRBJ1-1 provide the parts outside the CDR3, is SAVISQKPSRDICQRGTSLTIQCQVDSQVTMMFWYRQQPGQSLTLIATANQGSEATYESGFVIDKFPISRPNLTFSTLTVSNMSPEDSSIYLCSVEEGRSAFFGQGTRLTVV.

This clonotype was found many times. The CDR3 region is CASSYDRLSSDSPLHF. The CDR3 DNA sequence: TGTGCCAGCAGCTATGACAGGCTCAGTAGCGATTCACCCCTCCACTTT. The J gene is TRBJ1-6, the V gene TRBV7-2; tentative D call: TRBD1 (6 bases). The ends were cut back, 4 bases at V and 8 bases at J, with 18 bases in the middle. Germline-derived CDR1 and CDR2 are SGHTA and FQGNSA. The length of the CDR3 is 16 residues.

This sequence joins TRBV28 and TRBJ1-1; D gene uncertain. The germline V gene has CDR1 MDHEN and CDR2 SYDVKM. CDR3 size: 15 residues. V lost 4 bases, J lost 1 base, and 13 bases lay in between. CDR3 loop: CASSSLGLGNTEAFF. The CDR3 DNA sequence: TGTGCCAGCAGTTCCCTAGGACTCGGGAACACTGAAGCTTTCTTT.

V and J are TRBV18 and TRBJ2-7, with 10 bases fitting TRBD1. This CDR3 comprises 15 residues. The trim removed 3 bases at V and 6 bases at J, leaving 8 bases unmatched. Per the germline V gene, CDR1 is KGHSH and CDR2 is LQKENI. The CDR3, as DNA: TGTGCCAGCTCACCGTTGGGACAGGGGTCCGGCGAGCAGTACTTC. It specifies CASSPLGQGSGEQYF.